A single sample gave rise to the 17 T cell receptor beta chains below, sequenced in a study of blood T cell repertoires in COVID-19 (dated by TCRdb to between 2020 and 2021). Libraries came from the immunoSEQ multiplex PCR assay. Here the immuneACCESS table is served through TCRdb, limited to in-frame sequences with V and J called. Missing clones are a known gap in these copies; in checked studies unresolved V genes cover under half, and the rest lacks a known reason. The sample has over 600,000 clones on record, about 90% of them singletons. Roughly 0.25% of the sample belongs to the ten largest clones. The sample was peripheral blood. The receptors here all came from a woman aged 18-29 years with acute or convalescent COVID-19.

The chain has TRBV7-9 and TRBJ2-5; 8 nucleotides agree with TRBD1. The CDR3 runs to 15 residues. CDR1 is SEHNR and CDR2 is FQNEAQ in the germline V gene (reference sequence). V lost 2 bases to trimming and J lost 1 base; unmatched junction nucleotides: 3. Here the CDR3 DNA reads TGTGCCAGCAGCTTACAGGGGGCTTTCCAAGAGACCCAGTACTTC. Its translation is CASSLQGAFQETQYF.

This clone appeared a single time. V gene TRBV27 combines with J gene TRBJ2-7, with TRBD2 matching over 13 bases. The V segment lost 3 bases and the J segment 5 bases; nucleotides outside the gene matches: 4. This CDR3 comprises 15 residues. Germline lookup yields CDR1 MNHEY and CDR2 SMNVEV (reference sequence). CDR3 region: CASSFGTSGVDEQYF. The CDR3 DNA follows: TGTGCCAGCAGTTTCGGGACTAGCGGGGTAGACGAGCAGTACTTC.

The J gene is TRBJ2-1, the V gene TRBV7-8, with D possibly TRBD2 on 5 matching bases. The CDR3 is 19 amino acids. Germline V gene data show CDR1 as SGHVS and CDR2 as FQNEAQ. Trimming took off 5 bases at V and 0 bases at J, with 23 bases between the two ends. CDR3 sequence reads: CASSPGRRLDPSSYNEQFF. The CDR3 DNA follows: TGTGCCAGCAGCCCAGGACGGAGGTTAGATCCAAGCTCCTACAATGAGCAGTTCTTC.

The CDR3 DNA reads as TGCGCCAGCAGCCCCCAGGGGTCCCTTCCGAACACTGAAGCTTTCTTT. Amino acid sequence: CASSPQGSLPNTEAFF. The chain employs TRBV5-1 and TRBJ1-1; possible D gene TRBD1, 6 bases. Germline V gene lookup returns CDR1 SGHRS and CDR2 YFSETQ. CDR3 length: 16 amino acids. V was pared by 4 bases and J by 1 base, with 17 bases between. The variable domain in full, completed from reference TRBV5-1 and TRBJ1-1, reads KAGVTQTPRYLIKTRGQQVTLSCSPISGHRSVSWYQQTPGQGLQFLFEYFSETQRNKGNFPGRFSGRQFSNSRSEMNVSTLELGDSALYLCASSPQGSLPNTEAFFGQGTRLTVV.

V usage is TRBV28 and J usage is TRBJ1-2; 9 positions match TRBD1. J lost 8 bases, V lost 4 bases, and 14 bases had no gene match. Germline CDR1 and CDR2: MDHEN and SYDVKM. The CDR3 covers 16 residues. For the CDR3, the DNA is TGTGCCAGCAGTTCCCCACTACAGGGGGCGAGTAAGGGCTACACCTTC. Translation: CASSSPLQGASKGYTF.

The genes are TRBV30 and TRBJ1-2; no reliable D call. The ends were cut back, 2 bases at V and 1 base at J, with 11 bases in the middle. Germline CDR1 is GTSNPN and CDR2 is SVGIG (reference sequence). The CDR3 has 14 residues. This chain's CDR3 is CAWSLQALNYGYTF. The CDR3 DNA reads TGTGCCTGGAGTCTCCAAGCTCTTAACTATGGCTACACCTTC.

The V and J genes are TRBV21-1 and TRBJ2-1; the table's D call TRBD1 went unverified against the DNA. TRBV21-1 is given as a pseudogene. CDR3 size: 14 residues. The DNA for the CDR3 is TGTGCCAGCAGTTCTAAACAGGGCGGCAATGAGCAGTTCTTC. Translating it yields CASSSKQGGNEQFF.

The chain carries TRBV21-1 and TRBJ1-1. TRBV21-1 corresponds to a pseudogene. The CDR3 contains 14 residues. The CDR3 spells CASSKGGVERRAFF. The DNA of the CDR3 is TGTGCCAGCAGCAAGGGAGGGGTTGAAAGGCGGGCTTTCTTT.

The V and J genes are TRBV30 and TRBJ1-2, with a tentative D call TRBD1 (5 bases). The CDR3 has 13 residues. With 3 bases removed from V and 7 bases from J, the gap between germline ends came to 15 bases. CDR1 GTSNPN and CDR2 SVGIG come from the germline V gene (reference sequence). CDR3 region: CAWSKGIKGGYTF. As DNA, the CDR3 is TGTGCCTGGAGCAAGGGGATCAAAGGTGGCTACACCTTC.

This chain links TRBV6-6 with TRBJ1-1; D not resolved. The CDR3 consists of 15 residues. V lost 2 bases to trimming and J lost 0 bases, with 10 bases between them. Germline values: CDR1 MNHNY, CDR2 SVGAGI (reference sequence). CDR3 nucleotide sequence: TGTGCCAGCAGTTACCATGCAGGCATGAACACTGAAGCTTTCTTT. It is translated as CASSYHAGMNTEAFF.

The chain combines TRBV7-2 with TRBJ2-7; TRBD2 might be the D (5 bases). Germline lookup yields CDR1 SGHTA and CDR2 FQGNSA. The V and J ends lost 0 bases and 4 bases respectively, with 7 bases between them. The CDR3 has 13 residues. The CDR3 is CASSLAREYEQYF. The CDR3 coding sequence is TGTGCCAGCAGCTTAGCCCGGGAATACGAGCAGTACTTC.

J is TRBJ2-7 and V is TRBV12-3 or TRBV12-4; D is ambiguous. The V gene lost 6 bases and the J gene lost 3 bases, with 12 bases spanning the gap. CDR3 length equals 13 residues. CDR3 protein: CASRPSGLYEQYF. The CDR3 DNA is TGTGCCAGCAGACCCTCTGGGCTCTACGAGCAGTACTTC.

CDR3 residues: CASSYQLGHRNQPQHF. The CDR3 nucleotides read TGTGCCAGCAGTTACCAGTTGGGCCATCGCAATCAGCCCCAGCATTTT. The chain carries TRBV6-6 and TRBJ1-5; D not certain. V shed 2 bases and J shed 2 bases, with 13 bases lying between them. Germline V gene lookup returns CDR1 MNHNY and CDR2 SVGAGI (reference sequence). This CDR3 has 16 amino acids.

The J gene is TRBJ1-5, the V gene TRBV4-1; no definite D call. Germline CDR1 MGHRA, CDR2 YSYEKL. Trimming stripped 3 bases from V and 0 bases from J, with 6 bases between. The CDR3 has 14 residues. CDR3 sequence: CASSQEYSNQPQHF. The CDR3 DNA reads TGCGCCAGCAGCCAGGAGTATAGCAATCAGCCCCAGCATTTT.

This clone was counted a single time. The J gene is TRBJ1-3, the V gene TRBV18; D not certain. V dropped 0 bases and J dropped 2 bases, with 11 bases sitting between them. This CDR3 is built from 16 residues. CDR1 KGHSH and CDR2 LQKENI come from the germline V gene. The CDR3 region is CASSPPGDRAGNTIYF. CDR3 nucleotides: TGTGCCAGCTCACCACCAGGAGATCGGGCTGGAAACACCATATATTTT.

CDR3 in DNA: TGTGCCAGCAGTTACTTTGTGGGCGGGCCCCTCCACTTT. Its translation: CASSYFVGGPLHF. The V call is TRBV12-3 or TRBV12-4, the J call TRBJ1-6, with unresolved D. The CDR3 sequence is 13 residues long. V gave up 4 bases and J gave up 13 bases, with 14 bases separating them.

The chain is built from TRBV7-9 and TRBJ2-1; D may be TRBD2 (6 bases). Germline CDR1 SEHNR, CDR2 FQNEAQ (reference sequence). The CDR3 consists of 19 residues. With 0 bases removed from V and 0 bases from J, the gap between germline ends came to 18 bases. The CDR3 DNA reads TGTGCCAGCAGCTTAGCGGGAGTCCCCGGTAGCGGCTCCTACAATGAGCAGTTCTTC. This translates into CASSLAGVPGSGSYNEQFF.